This T cell receptor beta chain was retrieved from a study of early T cells in non-severe SARS-CoV-2 infection. Study background: The input, bulk RNA from unsorted whole blood, was sequenced, and chains were unpaired.

TCRdb recomputed calls from the 5' RACE reads with MiXCR, one row per CDR3 protein. The table lists roughly 40,000 distinct CDR3 sequences, under 4.5% of them singletons. This clonotype originated in an adult who was a healthcare worker with PCR-confirmed SARS-CoV-2 infection or an uninfected control (not recorded which). The sample consisted of whole blood.

As DNA, the CDR3 is TGTGCCAGCAGTTTATGGGACAGAGAGTACTTC. Residues: CASSLWDREYF. V usage is TRBV12-3 or TRBV12-4 and J usage is TRBJ2-7; TRBD1 agrees at 7 bases. The CDR3 covers 11 residues. V was clipped by 2 bases and J by 11 bases; unmatched bases: 3.